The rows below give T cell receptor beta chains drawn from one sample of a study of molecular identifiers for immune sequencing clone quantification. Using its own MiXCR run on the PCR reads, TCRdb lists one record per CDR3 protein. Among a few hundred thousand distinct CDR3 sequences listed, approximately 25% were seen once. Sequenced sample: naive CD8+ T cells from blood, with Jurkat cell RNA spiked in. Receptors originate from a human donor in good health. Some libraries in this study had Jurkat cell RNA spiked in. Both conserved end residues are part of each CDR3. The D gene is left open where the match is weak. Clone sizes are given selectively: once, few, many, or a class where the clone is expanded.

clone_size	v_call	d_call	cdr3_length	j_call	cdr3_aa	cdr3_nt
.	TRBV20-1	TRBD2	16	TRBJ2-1	CSARDPLAGVLNEQFF	TGCAGTGCTAGAGATCCTCTAGCGGGAGTTCTCAATGAGCAGTTCTTC
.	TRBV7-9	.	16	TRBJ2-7	CASSLREGGTVYEQYF	TGTGCCAGCAGCTTAAGGGAGGGGGGAACTGTCTACGAGCAGTACTTC
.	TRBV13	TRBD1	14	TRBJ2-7	CASSSDRVFHEQYF	TGTGCCAGCAGCTCTGACAGGGTCTTCCACGAGCAGTACTTC
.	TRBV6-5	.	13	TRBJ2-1	CASRQNSYNKQFF	TGTGCCAGCAGACAAAATTCCTACAATAAACAGTTCTTC
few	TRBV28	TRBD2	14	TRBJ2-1	CASSPLSPGGEQFF	TGTGCCAGCAGTCCCCTCTCCCCGGGAGGTGAGCAGTTCTTC
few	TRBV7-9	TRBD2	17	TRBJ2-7	CASSLLGVASGSTEQYF	TGTGCCAGCAGCTTACTGGGGGTAGCTAGCGGGAGCACAGAGCAGTACTTC
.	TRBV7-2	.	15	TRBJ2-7	CASSLTDTGSGEQYF	TGTGCCAGCAGCTTAACCGACACAGGGTCGGGGGAGCAGTACTTC
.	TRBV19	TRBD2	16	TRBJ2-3	CASSIGLAGGLDTQYF	TGTGCCAGTAGTATTGGACTAGCGGGGGGGCTAGATACGCAGTATTTT
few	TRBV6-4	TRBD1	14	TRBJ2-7	CASSYQTGDYEQYF	TGTGCCAGCAGCTACCAAACAGGGGACTACGAGCAGTACTTC
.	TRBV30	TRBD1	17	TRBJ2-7	CAWRKDRERPTVDEQYF	TGTGCCTGGAGGAAGGACAGGGAACGTCCTACCGTGGACGAGCAGTACTTC
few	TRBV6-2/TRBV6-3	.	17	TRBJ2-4	CASSYSESELAKNIQYF	TGTGCCAGCAGTTACTCGGAGTCGGAATTAGCCAAAAACATTCAGTACTTC
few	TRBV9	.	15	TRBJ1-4	CASSDQTGENEKLFF	TGTGCCAGCAGCGACCAGACAGGAGAAAATGAAAAACTGTTTTTT
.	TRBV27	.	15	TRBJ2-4	CASRGPSAGKNIQYF	TGTGCCAGCCGGGGCCCCTCGGCAGGCAAAAACATTCAGTACTTC
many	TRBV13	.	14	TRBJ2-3	CASSLAGLEDTQYF	TGTGCCAGCAGCTTAGCGGGATTAGAAGATACGCAGTATTTT
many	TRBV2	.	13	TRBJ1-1	CASGGGTRAEAFF	TGTGCCAGCGGAGGCGGCACGAGGGCTGAAGCTTTCTTT
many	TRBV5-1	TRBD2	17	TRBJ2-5	CASSSGLAGRNQETQYF	TGCGCCAGCAGCTCGGGACTAGCGGGGAGAAACCAAGAGACCCAGTACTTC
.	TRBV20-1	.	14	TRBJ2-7	CSARWDLTFYEQYF	TGCAGTGCTCGGTGGGACTTAACTTTCTACGAGCAGTACTTC
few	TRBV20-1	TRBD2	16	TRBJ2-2	CSARDSGRALTGELFF	TGCAGTGCTAGAGATAGCGGGAGGGCCCTCACCGGGGAGCTGTTTTTT
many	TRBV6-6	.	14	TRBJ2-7	CASSTLTGTYEQYF	TGTGCCAGCAGTACCTTGACAGGCACCTACGAGCAGTACTTC
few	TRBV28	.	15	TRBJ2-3	CASSYRGISTDTQYF	TGTGCCAGCAGCTATAGGGGAATTAGCACAGATACGCAGTATTTT
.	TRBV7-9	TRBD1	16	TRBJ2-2	CASSPETGAFTGELFF	TGTGCCAGCAGCCCAGAGACAGGGGCCTTCACCGGGGAGCTGTTTTTT
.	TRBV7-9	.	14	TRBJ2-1	CASSSPWSYNEQFF	TGTGCCAGCAGCTCGCCCTGGTCCTACAATGAGCAGTTCTTC
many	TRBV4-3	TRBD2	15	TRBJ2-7	CASSPRLAGGYEQYF	TGCGCCAGCAGCCCTAGACTAGCGGGAGGCTACGAGCAGTACTTC
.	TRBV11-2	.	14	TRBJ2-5	CASSSGSHRETQYF	TGTGCCAGCAGCTCCGGGTCCCACCGGGAGACCCAGTACTTC
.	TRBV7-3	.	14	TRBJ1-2	CASSLISGNRGYTF	TGTGCCAGCAGCTTAATTTCAGGGAACCGTGGCTACACCTTC
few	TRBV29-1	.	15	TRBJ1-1	CSVEGSGDFDTEALF	TGCAGCGTTGAAGGGTCAGGGGATTTTGACACTGAAGCTCTCTTT
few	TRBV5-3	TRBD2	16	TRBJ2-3	CASSPWTSGVADTQYF	TGTGCCAGCAGCCCCTGGACTAGCGGGGTGGCAGATACGCAGTATTTT
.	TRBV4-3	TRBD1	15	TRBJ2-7	CASSLGTGQSNEQYF	TGCGCCAGCAGCCTCGGGACAGGACAATCCAACGAGCAGTACTTC